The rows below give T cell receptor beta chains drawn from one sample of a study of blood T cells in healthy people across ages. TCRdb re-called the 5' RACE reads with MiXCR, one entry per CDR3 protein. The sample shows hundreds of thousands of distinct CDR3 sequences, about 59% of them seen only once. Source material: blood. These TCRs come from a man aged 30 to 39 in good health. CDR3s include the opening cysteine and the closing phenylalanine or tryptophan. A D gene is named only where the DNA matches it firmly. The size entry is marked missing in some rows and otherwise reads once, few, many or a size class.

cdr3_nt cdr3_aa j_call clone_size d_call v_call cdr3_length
TGTGCCAGCAGCGTAGCTGAAGGGCCTAGTTGGGAGACCCAGTACTTC CASSVAEGPSWETQYF TRBJ2-5 . . TRBV9 16
TGTGCCAGCAGTTTCCGGGGGGATAGCACAGATACGCAGTATTTT CASSFRGDSTDTQYF TRBJ2-3 . TRBD2 TRBV6-2/TRBV6-3 15
TGCAGCGCAGAGGTTAGCTCGGGGAACAATGAGCAGTTCTTC CSAEVSSGNNEQFF TRBJ2-1 . . TRBV29-1 14
TGCAGTGCTCCCGAGACTAGTTCGTGGGAGCAGTACTTC CSAPETSSWEQYF TRBJ2-5 . . TRBV20-1 13
TGTGCCAGCAGGGAACAGGGGAAAGAGACCCAGTACTTC CASREQGKETQYF TRBJ2-5 few TRBD1 TRBV12-3/TRBV12-4 13
TGTGCCATCAGTGAGTCGGAGGTGGGACAGGGATTAAGACGGAACATTCAGTACTTC CAISESEVGQGLRRNIQYF TRBJ2-4 . TRBD1 TRBV10-3 19
TGTGCCAGCAGTTTTACTAGCGGGGTTGCCTACGAGCAGTACTTC CASSFTSGVAYEQYF TRBJ2-7 . TRBD2 TRBV28 15
TGTGCCAGCGGATCTGGGCAGCACCCCTACGAGCAGTACTTC CASGSGQHPYEQYF TRBJ2-7 . . TRBV6-2/TRBV6-3 14
TGCAGTGCGAGAGCTGGAAGGGTTGAGACCCAGTACTTC CSARAGRVETQYF TRBJ2-5 . . TRBV20-1 13
TGCAGCGTTTTGGATGGGACAGGGGGCAATCAGCCCCAGCATTTT CSVLDGTGGNQPQHF TRBJ1-5 few TRBD1 TRBV29-1 15
TGCAGTGCTACCGGGACAGGGGAAGAGAATGAGCAGTTCTTC CSATGTGEENEQFF TRBJ2-1 . TRBD1 TRBV20-1 14
TGTGCCAGCAGTTCCGACAGGGTCCCATCACCCCTCCACTTT CASSSDRVPSPLHF TRBJ1-6 . TRBD1 TRBV28 14
TGTGCCAACGCCCGAACAGGGGGCTGGATAGATACGCAGTATTTT CANARTGGWIDTQYF TRBJ2-3 few TRBD1 TRBV7-2 15
TGTGCCAGCAGTTTAGACAGGGGGCTTGAGCAGTACTTC CASSLDRGLEQYF TRBJ2-7 . TRBD1 TRBV12-3/TRBV12-4 13
TGTGCCAGCTCGGCTGGGGAACAAATCAATGAGCAGTTCTTC CASSAGEQINEQFF TRBJ2-1 . . TRBV6-5 14
TGTGCCAGCAGCTTACTGCGATCTCAGACTGAAGCTTTCTTT CASSLLRSQTEAFF TRBJ1-1 . . TRBV13 14
TGTGCCAGCAGCGTAGGGGCCACCCCGACAGGTCTCGAAGTATATGGCAATCAGCCCCAGCATTTT CASSVGATPTGLEVYGNQPQHF TRBJ1-5 . . TRBV9 22
TGCAGCGTTGTTCAGGGTGTCAGGTCCCAGTACTTC CSVVQGVRSQYF TRBJ2-5 few . TRBV29-1 12
TGTGCCAGCAGCACTCAAAGGAACACTGAAGCTTTCTTT CASSTQRNTEAFF TRBJ1-1 few . TRBV11-1 13
TGCGCCAGCAGCTCCACTCCCCAGGGGGCTGGGCAGCCCCAGCATTTT CASSSTPQGAGQPQHF TRBJ1-5 . TRBD1 TRBV5-1 16
TGCAGTGCCACAACTTGGACCGACACCGGGGAGCTGTTTTTT CSATTWTDTGELFF TRBJ2-2 . . TRBV20-1 14
TGTGCCAGCAATCGTGAGGGGGGCGCAGATGGGGCCAACGTCCTGACTTTC CASNREGGADGANVLTF TRBJ2-6 . . TRBV7-2 17
TGTGCCAGCAGCCAAGAGGAAAGATCCAACTATGGCTACACCTTC CASSQEERSNYGYTF TRBJ1-2 . . TRBV4-2 15
TGCGCCAGCAGCCAAGATCGGCCGACTAGCGGGGGGGCGGAGACCCAGTACTTC CASSQDRPTSGGAETQYF TRBJ2-5 . TRBD2 TRBV4-3 18
TGTGCCAGCAGCCAAGAACCGACAGGGTCGAATGGCTACACCTTC CASSQEPTGSNGYTF TRBJ1-2 . TRBD1 TRBV4-2 15
TGCAGCGGCTCCGGGGGGAGCTCCTACGAGCAGTACTTC CSGSGGSSYEQYF TRBJ2-7 . TRBD2 TRBV29-1 13
TGCAGCGTTGTCCGGGAGATCTATGGCTACACCTTC CSVVREIYGYTF TRBJ1-2 . . TRBV29-1 12
TGTGCCAGCAGCGTAGCAACAGCCTACGAGCAGTACTTC CASSVATAYEQYF TRBJ2-7 . . TRBV9 13
TGCAGTGCTAGAGAGAGGCCGAGGACCTACAATGAGCAGTTCTTC CSARERPRTYNEQFF TRBJ2-1 . . TRBV20-1 15
TGCAGTGCTGGATTGGGGGCCGGAGATACGCAGTATTTT CSAGLGAGDTQYF TRBJ2-3 . . TRBV20-1 13
TGCAGCGTTGAGTCTAGGGGGCTTGGGGCCAACGTCCTGACTTTC CSVESRGLGANVLTF TRBJ2-6 . TRBD1 TRBV29-1 15
TGTGCCAGCAGCATGGTGGGCGGACATATATACAATGAGCAGTTCTTC CASSMVGGHIYNEQFF TRBJ2-1 . . TRBV12-3/TRBV12-4 16
TGTGCCAGCAGGAGATATCGACTAGCGGGTTACGAGCAGTACTTC CASRRYRLAGYEQYF TRBJ2-7 few TRBD2 TRBV6-5 15
TGTGCCAGCAGTTGGACAGGGGAGGCTTACGAGCAGTACTTC CASSWTGEAYEQYF TRBJ2-7 . TRBD1 TRBV27 14
TGTGCCAGCAGCTTGGACAGGGTGTGGGAGCAGTTCTTC CASSLDRVWEQFF TRBJ2-1 . . TRBV5-5 13
TGTGCCAGCAGCTCCCCTAAAGGGGGCGCGTCCAGCGAGCAGTACTTC CASSSPKGGASSEQYF TRBJ2-7 few TRBD1 TRBV7-9 16
TGCGCCAGCAGGTGGAGTTCAGGCGATGAGCAGTTCTTC CASRWSSGDEQFF TRBJ2-1 . . TRBV5-1 13
TGTGCCAGCAGGTTTCGACAGGGCTACGAGCAGTACTTC CASRFRQGYEQYF TRBJ2-7 . TRBD1 TRBV12-3/TRBV12-4 13
TGCAGTGCTAGAGATTTCGAATTCTTGACGGGGGGTCCGTACTTC CSARDFEFLTGGPYF TRBJ2-5 few TRBD2 TRBV20-1 15
TGTGCCAGCAGCCAAGTCCGGCCCCGCTCCTATAATTCACCCCTCCACTTT CASSQVRPRSYNSPLHF TRBJ1-6 . . TRBV4-2 17
TGCAGCGTTGTCGACGGTGCAGGGTACGAGCAGTACTTC CSVVDGAGYEQYF TRBJ2-7 . . TRBV29-1 13
TGTGCCAGCAGCTTAGTGGGGACAGAATACGAGCAGTACTTC CASSLVGTEYEQYF TRBJ2-7 . TRBD1 TRBV7-9 14
TGTGCCAGCAGCTTAAATCAGGGATTTGGAGGCTACACCTTC CASSLNQGFGGYTF TRBJ1-2 . . TRBV7-3 14
TGCAGCGTTGCCCTAGGGGGTAGCTACGAGCAGTACTTC CSVALGGSYEQYF TRBJ2-7 . . TRBV29-1 13
TGTGCCAGCAGTTTATCCTTAGCGGGGGTATCCTACGAGCAGTACTTC CASSLSLAGVSYEQYF TRBJ2-7 . TRBD2 TRBV28 16
TGTGCCATCAGTCCCGGGGGTCGGTGGGAGACCCAGTTCTTC CAISPGGRWETQFF TRBJ2-1 . . TRBV10-3 14
TGTGCCAGCAGTTTCGACAGGGGCTCTGGGGCCAACGTCCTGACTTTC CASSFDRGSGANVLTF TRBJ2-6 . TRBD1 TRBV12-3/TRBV12-4 16
TGCAGCTCCCGACTAGCGGGCGGCGAGCAGTACTTC CSSRLAGGEQYF TRBJ2-7 . TRBD2 TRBV29-1 12
TGCAGTGCTACGCCGAAGGGGACGTCAGCTAACTATGGCTACACCTTC CSATPKGTSANYGYTF TRBJ1-2 few . TRBV20-1 16
TGTGCCAGCAGTTACTCGCAGGGAGGGGGCTCGACTGAAGCTTTCTTT CASSYSQGGGSTEAFF TRBJ1-1 . TRBD1 TRBV6-6 16